The 11 T cell receptor beta chains below were found in one sample sequenced in a study of T cell repertoires in cytomegalovirus infection (dated by TCRdb to about 2019). Sequenced using an Illumina HiSeq 1500. TCRdb redid the processing of the public reads, applying fastp at Q25 and MiXCR, and retained in-frame beta chains. One record per CDR3 amino acid sequence lists the most common genes and DNA. This sample comprises nearly 450,000 distinct CDR3 sequences, approximately 31% of them detected only once. Roughly 13% of the sample goes to the ten largest clones. Sequencing was carried out using PBMCs. The receptors here all came from a human donor in good health (CMV status not recorded). Some clones in this sample may be carry-over from other donors' samples.

This clonotype was observed a handful of times. The V and J genes are TRBV11-2 and TRBJ2-6; 10 positions match TRBD2. The ends lost 1 base at V and 0 bases at J; junction bases unmatched: 9. CDR1 is SGHAT, CDR2 FQNNGV, per germline. The CDR3 covers 20 residues. In nucleotides, the CDR3 is TGTGCCAGCAGCTTAGTTCGGCTAGCGGGGGCGATCTCTGGGGCCAACGTCCTGACTTTC. Encoded protein: CASSLVRLAGAISGANVLTF.

A note on this clonotype: Just one base apart from a much larger clone, this may be a read error. The chain employs TRBV7-8 and TRBJ1-5, with 7 bases aligning to TRBD1. Germline V gives CDR1 SGHVS, CDR2 FQNEAQ. The CDR3 is made up of 14 amino acids. The CDR3 spells CASILETGRQPQHF. The CDR3 region has the DNA TGTGCCAGCATCTTAGAGACAGGGAGGCAGCCCCAGCATTTT. The full variable domain, rest sourced from reference TRBV7-8 and TRBJ1-5, is GAGVSQSPRYKVAKRGQDVALRCDPISGHVSLFWYQQALGQGPEFLTYFQNEAQLDKSGLPSDRFFAERPEGSVSTLKIQRTQQEDSAVYLCASILETGRQPQHFGDGTRLSIL.

This clonotype has ten or more counts. J is TRBJ1-1 and V is TRBV7-6; no firm D call. In germline, CDR1 is SGHVS, CDR2 FNYEAQ. The V end was cut by 5 bases, the J end by 3 bases, with 10 bases between. This CDR3 is built from 13 residues. CDR3 DNA: TGTGCCAGCAGCCAACAAGAATACACTGAAGCTTTCTTT. It translates to CASSQQEYTEAFF. The full variable domain, in which reference TRBV7-6 and TRBJ1-1 provide the parts outside the CDR3, is GAGVSQSPRYKVTKRGQDVALRCDPISGHVSLYWYRQALGQGPEFLTYFNYEAQQDKSGLPNDRFSAERPEGSISTLTIQRTEQRDSAMYRCASSQQEYTEAFFGQGTRLTVV.

As regards this clonotype: The junction and the germline gene differ at one end; a read error may be behind it. The chain combines TRBV5-6 with TRBJ1-2; the D is unclear. This CDR3 contains 14 residues. Germline values: CDR1 SGHDT, CDR2 YYEEEE. CDR3 in DNA: TGTTCCAGCAGTTACCCCGTCGAGTTCGATGGCTACACCTTC. Protein sequence: CSSSYPVEFDGYTF.

This clonotype was seen only a few times. This chain links TRBV12-3 or TRBV12-4 with TRBJ1-6; no firm D call. This CDR3 contains 13 residues. With 7 bases removed from V and 2 bases from J, the gap between germline ends came to 6 bases. The CDR3 loop is CASTQTYNSPLHF. CDR3 DNA sequence: TGTGCCAGCACACAAACCTATAATTCACCCCTCCACTTT.

The sample holds a few counts of this clonotype. V and J are TRBV9 and TRBJ1-1; 8 bases are a match to TRBD1. CDR3 size: 15 residues. Germline trimming cut 2 bases from V and 6 bases from J; bases unmatched to any gene: 9. The germline gives CDR1 SGDLS, CDR2 YYNGEE. CDR3 coding DNA: TGTGCCAGCAGCGTTGCGACAGGGGTGGGGGCTGAAGCTTTCTTT. This codes for CASSVATGVGAEAFF. Supplemented by reference TRBV9 and TRBJ1-1, the full variable domain reads DSGVTQTPKHLITATGQRVTLRCSPRSGDLSVYWYQQSLDQGLQFLIQYYNGEERAKGNILERFSAQQFPDLHSELNLSSLELGDSALYFCASSVATGVGAEAFFGQGTRLTVV.

This clonotype was seen a few times. V and J are TRBV2 and TRBJ2-3; 8 nucleotides line up with TRBD2. This CDR3 region has 16 residues. Germline lookup yields CDR1 SNHLY and CDR2 FYNNEI. V shed 7 bases and J 2 bases; nucleotides not matched to a gene: 11. The CDR3, as DNA: TGTGCCAGCATACCCTTCTTGCGGGGGGCCACAGATACGCAGTATTTT. As protein: CASIPFLRGATDTQYF.

In its sample, this clonotype was seen a few times. This chain connects TRBV6-6 to TRBJ2-2, with D unclear. Germline CDR1 and CDR2: MNHNY and SVGAGI (reference sequence). V was clipped by 0 bases and J by 7 bases, with 6 bases between them. The CDR3 length is 13 residues. CDR3: CASSYSTGGELFF. CDR3 bases: TGTGCCAGCAGTTACTCCACGGGCGGGGAGCTGTTTTTT.

This clonotype was counted between two and nine times. The chain has TRBV20-1 and TRBJ1-2, with D maybe TRBD1 (5 bases). Germline values: CDR1 DFQATT, CDR2 SNEGSKA (reference sequence). The germline V and J ends were trimmed by 6 bases and 8 bases, with 19 bases remaining between them. This CDR3 contains 13 residues. The CDR3 is CSATINTRDGYTF. For the CDR3, the DNA is TGCAGTGCGACCATCAACACCAGGGACGGCTACACCTTC.

This clonotype showed up just a few times. The V gene is TRBV29-1, the J gene TRBJ1-2; 11 positions agree with TRBD1. The CDR3 is 14 amino acids. V shed 6 bases, J shed 7 bases, and the junction held 10 bases outside the gene matches. CDR1 is SQVTM, CDR2 ANQGSEA, per germline. CDR3 bases: TGCAGCGTGGTTAGGACAGGGGGCGAGAGTGGCTACACCTTC. It is translated as CSVVRTGGESGYTF.

About this clonotype: A much bigger clone sits one base away, suggesting this may be a read error. The gene calls are TRBV6-6 and TRBJ2-3; D is perhaps TRBD1 (6 bases). The CDR3 extends over 16 amino acids. Between the trimmed V and J ends, which lost 6 bases and 2 bases, there was a span of 18 bases. Germline V gene sequence: CDR1 MNHNY, CDR2 SVGAGI (reference sequence). CDR3 sequence (DNA): TGTGCCAGCAGCGATTTGTGGGGGCCCTCCACAGATACGCAGTATTTT. The encoded protein is CASSDLWGPSTDTQYF.